Listed here are 10 T cell receptor beta chains from one sample, sequenced in a study of technical replicates of blood from several donors. Measured with immunoSEQ multiplex PCR; TCRdb has only the in-frame clones, and not every one. The table shows tens of thousands of clones, with approximately 95% occurring only once. The sequencing sample was made of T cells isolated from PBMCs. All receptors derive from a human donor in good health.

The chain joins TRBV18 to TRBJ2-1, with 8 bases identical to TRBD1. The V gene end was trimmed by 5 bases and the J gene end by 0 bases; junction bases not matched to a gene: 15. The germline V gene encodes CDR1 KGHSH and CDR2 LQKENI. This CDR3 is 19 amino acids long. The CDR3 DNA follows: TGTGCCAGCTCATCGGGACAGGCCCGACTATTCAGCTCCTACAATGAGCAGTTCTTC. Translation gives CASSSGQARLFSSYNEQFF.

This clone was detected only once. The gene calls are TRBV9 and TRBJ2-2; 7 nucleotides match TRBD2. This CDR3 region has 15 residues. After removal of 3 bases from V and 6 bases from J, the junction contained 8 bases not matched to a gene. Germline V gene sequence: CDR1 SGDLS, CDR2 YYNGEE. The CDR3 nucleotides are TGTGCCAGCAGCGGCGACGGTGGGGGGGCCGGGGAGCTGTTTTTT. Translating it yields CASSGDGGGAGELFF.

This clone was seen only once. CDR3 coding DNA: TGCAGTGCGACTAGGAACGAGCAGTACTTC. It yields the protein CSATRNEQYF. This chain links TRBV20-1 with TRBJ2-7; tentative D call: TRBD2 (6 bases). From germline, CDR1 is DFQATT and CDR2 SNEGSKA (reference sequence). This CDR3 spans 10 amino acids. The V and J ends lost 6 bases and 5 bases respectively, with 8 bases between them.

V usage is TRBV18 and J usage is TRBJ2-7; 9 bases match TRBD1. V lost 6 bases, J lost 1 base, and 4 bases stayed unmatched. This CDR3 comprises 14 residues. CDR1 is KGHSH, CDR2 LQKENI, per germline. In nucleotides, the CDR3 is TGTGCCAGCTCGACAGGGGGTATTTCCTACGAGCAGTACTTC. It specifies CASSTGGISYEQYF.

The chain combines TRBV18 with TRBJ2-7; 7 bases line up with TRBD2. Germline V gene data show CDR1 as KGHSH and CDR2 as LQKENI. The junction had 3 bases not matched to a gene; V was cut back by 6 bases and J by 1 base. This CDR3 spans 13 amino acids. CDR3 in amino acids: CASSLLASYEQYF. In nucleotides, the CDR3 is TGTGCCAGCTCCCTACTAGCGTCCTACGAGCAGTACTTC.

This rearrangement joins TRBV5-1 to TRBJ2-1, with 7 bases lining up with TRBD2. V lost 3 bases to trimming and J lost 1 base; unmatched junction nucleotides: 7. This CDR3 has 16 amino acids. Germline V CDR1 and CDR2: SGHRS, YFSETQ. As DNA, the CDR3 is TGCGCCAGCAGCTCCTTAGGTAGCGGGTCCTACAATGAGCAGTTCTTC. Protein product: CASSSLGSGSYNEQFF.

This chain links TRBV27 with TRBJ2-7; 9 bases align to TRBD2. This CDR3 spans 15 amino acids. Germline values: CDR1 MNHEY, CDR2 SMNVEV (reference sequence). Trimming at V came to 8 bases and at J to 3 bases, leaving 11 bases not matched to a gene. CDR3 sequence reads: CASGGLAGGDYEQYF. The DNA for the CDR3 is TGTGCCAGCGGGGGGCTGGCGGGAGGGGACTACGAGCAGTACTTC.

This clone was found a few times. The chain has TRBV5-1 and TRBJ1-1; D is possibly TRBD1 (5 bases). This CDR3 is built from 13 residues. The germline CDR1 and CDR2 sequences are SGHRS and YFSETQ. V lost 6 bases, J lost 3 bases, and 12 bases lay in between. CDR3 loop: CASTAGWDTEAFF. The DNA for the CDR3 is TGCGCCAGCACGGCAGGGTGGGACACTGAAGCTTTCTTT.

The CDR3 reads CASSPWGGRSNQPQHF. The CDR3 DNA reads as TGCGCCAGCAGCCCTTGGGGGGGTAGAAGCAATCAGCCCCAGCATTTT. This chain connects TRBV4-1 to TRBJ1-5; tentatively, D is TRBD1 (5 bases). The CDR3 is 16 amino acids. V was clipped by 4 bases and J by 1 base, with 14 bases between them. Germline V gives CDR1 MGHRA, CDR2 YSYEKL.

This clone was found once. The chain links TRBV27 to TRBJ2-1; 10 bases map to TRBD2. This CDR3 region has 14 residues. Germline CDR1 MNHEY, CDR2 SMNVEV (reference sequence). With 6 bases clipped from V and 9 bases from J, the junction kept 8 bases outside the gene matches. The DNA of the CDR3 is TGTGCCAGCAGAGAACAGATAGCGGGAGGTGAGCAGTTCTTC. Translating gives CASREQIAGGEQFF.